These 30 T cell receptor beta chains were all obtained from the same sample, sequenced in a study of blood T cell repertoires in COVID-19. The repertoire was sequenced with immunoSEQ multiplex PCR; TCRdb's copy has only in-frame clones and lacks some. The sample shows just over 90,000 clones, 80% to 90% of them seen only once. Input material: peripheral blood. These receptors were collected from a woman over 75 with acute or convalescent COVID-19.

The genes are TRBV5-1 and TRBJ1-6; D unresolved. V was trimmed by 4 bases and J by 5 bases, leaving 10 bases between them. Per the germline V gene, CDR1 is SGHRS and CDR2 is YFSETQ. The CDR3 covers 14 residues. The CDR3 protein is CASSPGNDNSPLHF. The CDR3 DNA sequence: TGCGCCAGCAGCCCCGGGAACGATAATTCACCCCTCCACTTT.

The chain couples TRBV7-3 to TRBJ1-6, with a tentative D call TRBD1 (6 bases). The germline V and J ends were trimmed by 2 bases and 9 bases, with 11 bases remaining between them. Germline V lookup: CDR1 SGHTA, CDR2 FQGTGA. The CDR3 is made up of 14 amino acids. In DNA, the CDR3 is TGTGCCAGCAGCTTAGGGGGGGCGAGTTCACCCCTCCACTTT. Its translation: CASSLGGASSPLHF.

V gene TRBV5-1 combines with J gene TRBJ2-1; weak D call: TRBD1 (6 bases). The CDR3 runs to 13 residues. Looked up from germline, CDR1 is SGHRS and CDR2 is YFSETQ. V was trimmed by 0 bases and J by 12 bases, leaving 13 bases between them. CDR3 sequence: CASSLEGVKRQFF. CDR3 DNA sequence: TGCGCCAGCAGCTTGGAGGGGGTAAAAAGGCAGTTCTTC.

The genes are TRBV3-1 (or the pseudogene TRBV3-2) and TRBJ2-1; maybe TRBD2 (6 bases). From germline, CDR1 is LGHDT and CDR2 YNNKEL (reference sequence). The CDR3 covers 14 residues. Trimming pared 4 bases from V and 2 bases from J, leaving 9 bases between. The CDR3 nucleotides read TGTGCCAGCAGCCTCAGCGGGCCCTACAATGAGCAGTTCTTC. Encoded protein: CASSLSGPYNEQFF.

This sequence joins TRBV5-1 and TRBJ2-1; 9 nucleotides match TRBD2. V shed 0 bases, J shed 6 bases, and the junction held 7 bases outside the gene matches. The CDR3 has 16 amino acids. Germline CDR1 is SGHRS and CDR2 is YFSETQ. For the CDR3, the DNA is TGCGCCAGCAGCTTGGGACTAGCGGTAGGGGCCAATGAGCAGTTCTTC. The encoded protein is CASSLGLAVGANEQFF.

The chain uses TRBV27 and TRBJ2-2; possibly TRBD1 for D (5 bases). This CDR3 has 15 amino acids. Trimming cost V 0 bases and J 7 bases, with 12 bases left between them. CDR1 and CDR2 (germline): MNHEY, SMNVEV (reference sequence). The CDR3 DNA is TGTGCCAGCAGTTTATCTGACAGTTACAGCGGGGAGCTGTTTTTT. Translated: CASSLSDSYSGELFF.

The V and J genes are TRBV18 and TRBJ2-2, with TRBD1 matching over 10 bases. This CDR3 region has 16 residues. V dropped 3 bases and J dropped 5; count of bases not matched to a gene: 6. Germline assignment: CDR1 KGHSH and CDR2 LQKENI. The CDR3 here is CASSPRTGGRTGELFF. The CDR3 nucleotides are TGTGCCAGCTCACCGCGGACAGGGGGAAGAACCGGGGAGCTGTTTTTT.

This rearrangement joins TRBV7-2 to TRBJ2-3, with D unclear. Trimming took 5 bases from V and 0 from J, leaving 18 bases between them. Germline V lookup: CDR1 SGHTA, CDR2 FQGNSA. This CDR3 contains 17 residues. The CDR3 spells CASSGPGSSSSTDTQYF. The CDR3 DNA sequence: TGTGCCAGCAGCGGCCCAGGTTCCTCCTCTAGCACAGATACGCAGTATTTT.

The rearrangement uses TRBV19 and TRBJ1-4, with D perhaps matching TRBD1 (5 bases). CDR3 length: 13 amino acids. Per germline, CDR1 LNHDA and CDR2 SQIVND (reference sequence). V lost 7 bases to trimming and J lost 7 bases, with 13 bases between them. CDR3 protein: CASTPTGGEKLFF. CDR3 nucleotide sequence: TGTGCCAGTACCCCGACGGGGGGTGAAAAACTGTTTTTT.

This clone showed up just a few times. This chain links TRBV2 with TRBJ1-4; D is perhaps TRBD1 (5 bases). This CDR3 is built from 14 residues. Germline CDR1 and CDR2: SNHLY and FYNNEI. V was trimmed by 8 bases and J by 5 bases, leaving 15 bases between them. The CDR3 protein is CASGRGGRNEKLFF. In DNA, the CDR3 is TGTGCCAGCGGACGGGGGGGACGAAATGAAAAACTGTTTTTT.

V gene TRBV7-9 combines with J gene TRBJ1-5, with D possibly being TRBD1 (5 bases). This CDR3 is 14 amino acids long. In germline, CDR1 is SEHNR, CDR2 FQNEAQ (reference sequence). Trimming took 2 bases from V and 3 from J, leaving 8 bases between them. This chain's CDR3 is CASSLTGVNQPQHF. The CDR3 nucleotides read TGTGCCAGCAGCTTAACAGGCGTCAATCAGCCCCAGCATTTT.

The CDR3 DNA reads as TGTGCCAGCAGCCAGGGGGGTGAAGCTTTCTTT. Translated, it gives CASSQGGEAFF. This rearrangement joins TRBV3-1 (or the pseudogene TRBV3-2) to TRBJ1-1; D may be TRBD1 (5 bases). V lost 3 bases and J lost 7, with 6 bases in between. CDR3 length equals 11 residues. CDR1 and CDR2 (germline): LGHDT, YNNKEL (reference sequence).

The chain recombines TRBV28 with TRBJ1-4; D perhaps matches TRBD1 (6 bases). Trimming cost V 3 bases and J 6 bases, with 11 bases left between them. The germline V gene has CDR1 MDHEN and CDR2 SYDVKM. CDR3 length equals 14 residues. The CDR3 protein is CASSLPDSYEKLFF. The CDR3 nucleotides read TGTGCCAGCAGTTTGCCGGACAGCTATGAAAAACTGTTTTTT. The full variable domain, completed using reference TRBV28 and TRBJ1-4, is DVKVTQSSRYLVKRTGEKVFLECVQDMDHENMFWYRQDPGLGLRLIYFSYDVKMKEKGDIPEGYSVSREKKERFSLILESASTNQTSMYLCASSLPDSYEKLFFGSGTQLSVL.

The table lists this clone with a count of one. The chain's CDR3 is CASRPTGMNYNEQFF. The CDR3 DNA sequence: TGTGCCAGCAGGCCCACAGGGATGAATTACAATGAGCAGTTCTTC. The chain combines TRBV6-5 with TRBJ2-1, with D perhaps matching TRBD1 (6 bases). V was trimmed by 6 bases and J by 4 bases, leaving 16 bases between them. The length of the CDR3 is 15 residues. Germline V gene lookup returns CDR1 MNHEY and CDR2 SVGAGI.

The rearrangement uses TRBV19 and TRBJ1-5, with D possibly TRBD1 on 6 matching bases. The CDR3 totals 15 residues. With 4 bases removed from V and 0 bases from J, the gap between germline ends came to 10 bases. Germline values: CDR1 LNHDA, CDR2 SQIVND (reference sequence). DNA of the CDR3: TGTGCCAGTAGTACCCGGACAGCTAGCAATCAGCCCCAGCATTTT. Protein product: CASSTRTASNQPQHF.

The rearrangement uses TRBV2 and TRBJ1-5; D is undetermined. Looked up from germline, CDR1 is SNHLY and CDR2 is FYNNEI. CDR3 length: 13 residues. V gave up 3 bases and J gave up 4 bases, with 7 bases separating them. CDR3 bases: TGTGCCAGCAGTGACGTTCAGAATCAGCCCCAGCATTTT. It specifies CASSDVQNQPQHF. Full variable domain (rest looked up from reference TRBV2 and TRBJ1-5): EPEVTQTPSHQVTQMGQEVILRCVPISNHLYFYWYRQILGQKVEFLVSFYNNEISEKSEIFDDQFSVERPDGSNFTLKIRSTKLEDSAMYFCASSDVQNQPQHFGDGTRLSIL.

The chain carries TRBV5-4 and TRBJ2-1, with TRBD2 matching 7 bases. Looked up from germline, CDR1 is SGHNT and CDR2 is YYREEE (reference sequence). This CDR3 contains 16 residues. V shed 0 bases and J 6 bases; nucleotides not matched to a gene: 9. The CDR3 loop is CASSLAGTTLTNEQFF. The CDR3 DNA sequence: TGTGCCAGCAGCTTGGCCGGGACTACCTTGACCAATGAGCAGTTCTTC.

The CDR3 DNA is TGTGCCAGCAGTGGGGGGCACCCCTCTCGCACAGATACGCAGTATTTT. This sequence encodes CASSGGHPSRTDTQYF. This sequence joins TRBV6-1 and TRBJ2-3; weak D call: TRBD1 (6 bases). The germline V gene encodes CDR1 MNHNS and CDR2 SASEGT. The ends were cut back, 4 bases at V and 1 base at J, with 15 bases in the middle. The CDR3 totals 16 residues.

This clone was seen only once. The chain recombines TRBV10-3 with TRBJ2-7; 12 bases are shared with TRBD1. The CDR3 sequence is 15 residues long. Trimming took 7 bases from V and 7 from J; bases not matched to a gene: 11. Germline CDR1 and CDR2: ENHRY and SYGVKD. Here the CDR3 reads CAITPGQGAWGEQYF. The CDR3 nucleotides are TGTGCCATCACCCCGGGACAGGGGGCATGGGGGGAGCAGTACTTC.

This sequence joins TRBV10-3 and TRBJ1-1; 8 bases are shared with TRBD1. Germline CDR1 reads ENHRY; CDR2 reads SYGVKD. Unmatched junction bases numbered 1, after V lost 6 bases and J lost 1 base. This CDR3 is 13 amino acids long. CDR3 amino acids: CAIRGTGNTEAFF. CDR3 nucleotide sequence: TGTGCCATCAGGGGGACAGGGAACACTGAAGCTTTCTTT.

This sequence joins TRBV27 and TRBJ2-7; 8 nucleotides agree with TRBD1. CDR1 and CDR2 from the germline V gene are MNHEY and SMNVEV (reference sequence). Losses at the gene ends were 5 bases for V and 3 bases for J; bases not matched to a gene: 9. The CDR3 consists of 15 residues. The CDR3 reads CASSPGTGKGYEQYF. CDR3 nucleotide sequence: TGTGCCAGCAGTCCCGGGACAGGTAAGGGCTACGAGCAGTACTTC.

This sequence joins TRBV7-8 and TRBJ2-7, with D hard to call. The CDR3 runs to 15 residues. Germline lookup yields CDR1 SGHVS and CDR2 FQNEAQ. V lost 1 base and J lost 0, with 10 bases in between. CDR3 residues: CASSLVPRSSYEQYF. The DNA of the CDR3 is TGTGCCAGCAGCTTAGTTCCGAGGAGCTCCTACGAGCAGTACTTC.

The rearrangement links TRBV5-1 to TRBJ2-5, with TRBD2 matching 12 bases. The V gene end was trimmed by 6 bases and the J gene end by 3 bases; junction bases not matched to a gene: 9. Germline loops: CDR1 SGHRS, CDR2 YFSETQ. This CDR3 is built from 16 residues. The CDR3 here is CASTRTSGGLEETQYF. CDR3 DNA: TGCGCCAGCACCAGAACTAGCGGGGGGTTGGAAGAGACCCAGTACTTC.

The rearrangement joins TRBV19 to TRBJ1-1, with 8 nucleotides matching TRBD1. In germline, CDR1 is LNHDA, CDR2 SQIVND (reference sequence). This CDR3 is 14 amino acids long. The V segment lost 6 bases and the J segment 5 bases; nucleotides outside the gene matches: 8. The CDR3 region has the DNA TGTGCCAGTAGCGCCAGGACAGGGCGTACTGAAGCTTTCTTT. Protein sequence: CASSARTGRTEAFF. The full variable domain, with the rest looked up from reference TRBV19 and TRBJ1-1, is DGGITQSPKYLFRKEGQNVTLSCEQNLNHDAMYWYRQDPGQGLRLIYYSQIVNDFQKGDIAEGYSVSREKKESFPLTVTSAQKNPTAFYLCASSARTGRTEAFFGQGTRLTVV.

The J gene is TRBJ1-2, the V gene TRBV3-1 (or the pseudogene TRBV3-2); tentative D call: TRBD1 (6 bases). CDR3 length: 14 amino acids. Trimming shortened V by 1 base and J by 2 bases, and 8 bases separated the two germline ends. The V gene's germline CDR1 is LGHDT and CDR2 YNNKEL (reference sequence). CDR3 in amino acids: CASSQVTGNYGYTF. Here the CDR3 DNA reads TGTGCCAGCAGCCAAGTAACAGGGAACTATGGCTACACCTTC.

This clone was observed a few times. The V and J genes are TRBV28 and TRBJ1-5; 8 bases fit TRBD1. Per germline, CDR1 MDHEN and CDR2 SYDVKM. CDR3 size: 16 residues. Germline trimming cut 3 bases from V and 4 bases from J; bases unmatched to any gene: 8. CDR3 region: CASSFITRTGNQPQHF. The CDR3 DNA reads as TGTGCCAGCAGTTTCATAACCCGGACAGGGAATCAGCCCCAGCATTTT.

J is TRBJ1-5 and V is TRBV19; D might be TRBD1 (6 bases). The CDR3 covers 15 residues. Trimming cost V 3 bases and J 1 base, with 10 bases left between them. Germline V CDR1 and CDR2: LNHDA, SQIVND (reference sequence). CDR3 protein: CASSMGGLSNQPQHF. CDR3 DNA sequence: TGTGCCAGTAGTATGGGGGGGCTAAGCAATCAGCCCCAGCATTTT.

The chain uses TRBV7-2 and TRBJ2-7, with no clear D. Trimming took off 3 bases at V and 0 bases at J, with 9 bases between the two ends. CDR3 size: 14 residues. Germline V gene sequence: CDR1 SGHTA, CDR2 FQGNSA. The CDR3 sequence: CASSFASSSYEQYF. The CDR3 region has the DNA TGTGCCAGCAGCTTCGCTTCCAGCTCCTACGAGCAGTACTTC.

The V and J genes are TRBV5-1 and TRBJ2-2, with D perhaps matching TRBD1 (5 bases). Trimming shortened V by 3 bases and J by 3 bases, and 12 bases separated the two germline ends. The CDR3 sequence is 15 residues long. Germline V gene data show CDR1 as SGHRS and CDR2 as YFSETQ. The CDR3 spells CASSSDRSYTGELFF. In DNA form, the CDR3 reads TGCGCCAGCAGCTCCGACAGATCCTACACCGGGGAGCTGTTTTTT.

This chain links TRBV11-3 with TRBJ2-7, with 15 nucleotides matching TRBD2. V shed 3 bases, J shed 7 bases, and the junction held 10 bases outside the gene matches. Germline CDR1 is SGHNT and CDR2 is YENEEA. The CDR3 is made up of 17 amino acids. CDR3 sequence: CASSFGTGTSGGLEQYF. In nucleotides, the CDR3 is TGTGCCAGCAGCTTCGGGACAGGGACTAGCGGGGGGCTAGAGCAGTACTTC. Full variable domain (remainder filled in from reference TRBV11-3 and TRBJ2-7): EAGVVQSPRYKIIEKKQPVAFWCNPISGHNTLYWYLQNLGQGPELLIRYENEEAVDDSQLPKDRFSAERLKGVDSTLKIQPAELGDSAVYLCASSFGTGTSGGLEQYFGPGTRLTVT.